This note documents a single T cell receptor (beta chain) sequence. Its antigen is not identified. This entry is derived from a study of a mutant IDH1 vaccine in newly diagnosed glioma. As for the study in general: Vaccinations, eight in total, occurred in weeks 1, 3, 5, 7, 11, 15, 19, 23. Previous treatment comprised radiotherapy, temozolomide, or both, mostly both.

Study-wide results and limits: It seemed that pseudoprogression was not linked to changes in the top peripheral T cell clonotypes.

Sequencing was performed with immunoSEQ multiplex PCR; in TCRdb, only in-frame clones are kept and a portion is missing. The sample contains around 78,000 clones, 75% to 95% of which appear only once. The germline V and J ends were trimmed by 0 bases and 3 bases, with 2 bases remaining between them. The CDR3 length is 12 residues. Germline CDR1 is MNHNS and CDR2 is SASEGT. Time point indicated: week 5, during vaccination. Mutant IDH1 20-mer peptide, at 300 ug, made up each vaccine dose, with topical imiquimod. New astrocytomas of WHO grade 3 or 4 that were IDH1-mutant and ATRX-lost were found in the donors.

The specimen was PBMCs, collected from a glioma patient whose treatment included an IDH1 peptide vaccine. The sequence was collected from a woman aged 45-65 years with glioma. The chain has TRBV6-1 and TRBJ1-2; the D is unclear. The CDR3 coding sequence is TGTGCCAGCAGTGAAGCGGACTATGGCTACACCTTC. It codes for CASSEADYGYTF.